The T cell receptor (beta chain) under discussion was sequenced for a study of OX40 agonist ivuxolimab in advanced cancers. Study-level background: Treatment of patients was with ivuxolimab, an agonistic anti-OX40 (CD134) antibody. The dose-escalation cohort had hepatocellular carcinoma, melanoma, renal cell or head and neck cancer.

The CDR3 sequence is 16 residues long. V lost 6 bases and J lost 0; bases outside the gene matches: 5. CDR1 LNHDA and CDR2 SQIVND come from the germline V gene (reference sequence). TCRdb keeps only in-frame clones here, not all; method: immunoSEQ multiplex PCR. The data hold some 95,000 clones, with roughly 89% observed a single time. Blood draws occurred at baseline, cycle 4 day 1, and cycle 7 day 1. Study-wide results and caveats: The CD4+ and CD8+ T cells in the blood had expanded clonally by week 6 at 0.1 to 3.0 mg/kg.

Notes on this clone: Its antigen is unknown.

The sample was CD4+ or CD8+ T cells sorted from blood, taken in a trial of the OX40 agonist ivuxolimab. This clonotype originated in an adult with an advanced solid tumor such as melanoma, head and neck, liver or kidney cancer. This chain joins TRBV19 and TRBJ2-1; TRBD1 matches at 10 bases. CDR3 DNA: TGTGCCAGTAGGGACAGGGGGTGGAGCTCCTACAATGAGCAGTTCTTC. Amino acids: CASRDRGWSSYNEQFF.